The source of this T cell receptor (beta chain) is a study of T-cell reconstitution after alpha-beta-depleted transplantation in children. TCRbeta library preparation incorporated unique molecular identifiers. TCRdb reprocessed the PCR reads via MiXCR and lists one record per CDR3 protein. The sample yields 280,000 or so distinct CDR3 sequences, roughly 11% seen once. This clonotype was observed many times. As yet, its antigen is unknown. Looked up from germline, CDR1 is DFQATT and CDR2 is SNEGSKA (reference sequence). Between the trimmed V and J ends, which lost 3 bases and 2 bases, there was a span of 17 bases. This CDR3 is built from 15 residues. Regarding the study as a whole: The origin of high day-60 TCRbeta diversity in some patients lay in surviving recipient T cells and thymic progenitors.

The sequencing here drew on peripheral blood, taken 180 days after TCRalphabeta/CD19-depleted stem cell transplant. This TCR was recovered from a male patient aged 2-9 years who had a stem cell transplant for chronic granulomatous disease, so the T cells may come from the graft donor. This chain connects TRBV20-1 to TRBJ2-7, with D perhaps given as TRBD1 or TRBD2 (6 bases each). CDR3 sequence reads: CSASFQGPGAYEQYF. The DNA for the CDR3 is TGCAGTGCTAGCTTTCAGGGGCCGGGAGCCTACGAGCAGTACTTC.